The T cell receptor (beta chain) described here comes from a study of blood T cell repertoires in COVID-19. Study summary: Samples of COVID-19 (acute and convalescent) were obtained from the United States, Italy and Spain.

The germline V gene has CDR1 MDHEN and CDR2 SYDVKM. The CDR3 extends over 15 amino acids. The V end lost 8 bases, the J end lost 1 base, and 14 bases lay between the germline ends. Under the authors' procedure: Nucleated cell number was recorded as an estimate derived from reference gene primer amplification. Using immunoSEQ multiplex PCR, the repertoire was profiled, and TCRdb retains in-frame clones only, with some absent. That table gives V, J and clone size, and the DNA gave D and trimming. The sample holds tens of thousands of clones, 70% to 80% seen once. This rearrangement joins TRBV28 to TRBJ2-2; D is possibly TRBD1 (5 bases). The TCR was taken from a man in his sixties with active or convalescent COVID-19. Specimen: peripheral blood. Written as DNA, the CDR3 is TGTGCCAGCCACCCCGGCAGGGTGAACACCGGGGAGCTGTTTTTT. Protein: CASHPGRVNTGELFF. Based on the CDR3 plus reference TRBV28 and TRBJ2-2, the full variable domain is DVKVTQSSRYLVKRTGEKVFLECVQDMDHENMFWYRQDPGLGLRLIYFSYDVKMKEKGDIPEGYSVSREKKERFSLILESASTNQTSMYLCASHPGRVNTGELFFGEGSRLTVL.